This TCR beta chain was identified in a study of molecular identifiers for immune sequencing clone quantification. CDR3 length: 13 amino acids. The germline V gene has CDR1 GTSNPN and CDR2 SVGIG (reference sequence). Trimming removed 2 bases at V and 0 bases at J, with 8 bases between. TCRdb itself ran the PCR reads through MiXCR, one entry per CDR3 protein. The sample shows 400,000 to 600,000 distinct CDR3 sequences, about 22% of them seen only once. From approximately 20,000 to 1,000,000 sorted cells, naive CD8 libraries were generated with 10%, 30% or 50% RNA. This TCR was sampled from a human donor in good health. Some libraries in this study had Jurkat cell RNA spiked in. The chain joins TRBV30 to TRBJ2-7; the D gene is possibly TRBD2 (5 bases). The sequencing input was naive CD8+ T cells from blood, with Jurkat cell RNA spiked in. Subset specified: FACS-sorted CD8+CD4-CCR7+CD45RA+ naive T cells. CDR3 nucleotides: TGTGCCTGGAGTCTAGCTGGCTCCTACGAGCAGTACTTC. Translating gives CAWSLAGSYEQYF.